The T cell receptor (beta chain) under discussion was sequenced for a study of blood T cells in healthy people across ages (dated by TCRdb to about 2015). Context from the whole study: In model experiments, template switching captured roughly one uniquely barcoded TCR beta cDNA molecule for every two T cells. To avoid experimental bias, donors of different ages were distributed randomly across sequencing lanes. The study analyzed two additional independent replicas of 1 million unique cDNA reads from the same blood draw for two donors, one aged 18 to 30 and one aged 80 or older. Using deep sequencing normalized with unique cDNA molecular identifiers, the study measured how TCR beta repertoire diversity changes with age. Donors were grouped into four age groups: young (average roughly 17 years), middle-aged (39), aged (62) and long-lived (about 89).

The cysteine opens and the phenylalanine closes a CDR3 of 14 amino acids. CDR3 DNA only is kept here, 42 bases in frame from base 1. The germline V gene encodes CDR1 MNHEY and CDR2 SVGAGI. The roughly 39 donors, aged about 6 to 95 years, were systemically healthy Caucasian individuals from Russia. Each donor gave ten milliliters of peripheral blood, drawn into EDTA-treated Vacutainer tubes. Ficoll-Paque density-gradient centrifugation was used to isolate PBMCs, with at least 6 million per sample. Total RNA was extracted from PBMCs with Trizol reagent, with at least 6 micrograms obtained per sample. For every donor, flow cytometry on a PBMC aliquot measured the percentage of naive CD45RAhigh/CD27high T cells. This clonotype has a single count. This clone's antigen is unknown. An end of the junction differs from the germline gene, which may be a read error. The library was built by means of 5' RACE. The sequencer was an Illumina HiSeq 2500. The second PCR ran for about 7 to 11 cycles and used a J-beta primer mix along with a sample-barcoded 5' primer. A unique molecular identifier was introduced onto each TCR beta cDNA molecule by a template-switch 5' adaptor carrying 12 random nucleotides. At least 2.5 million CDR3-containing paired-end reads were obtained from each sample. All of the RNA was converted into first-strand cDNA using the Mint cDNA synthesis kit, with a TRBC-specific oligonucleotide serving as the primer. Following uracil-DNA glycosylase treatment, all cDNA underwent a first 18-cycle PCR with the universal primers M1SS and BC2_uni_R. Per the source publication's procedure: For normalization, 1 million high-quality reads, each with a distinct molecular identifier, were randomly selected from each sample. Instead of being binned into consensus sequences, reads that shared molecular identifiers were thrown out. CDR3 identification, clonotype clustering and error correction used MiTCR with a Q25 quality threshold and the strictest error-elimination algorithm. Lower-bound total TCR beta diversity was estimated with a nonparametric unseen species model using Euler transformation. TCRdb trimmed public reads at Q25 via fastp, called clones via MiXCR and kept in-frame beta chains. One record per CDR3 amino acid sequence lists the most common genes and DNA. TCRdb assigned the V and J calls; the authors' analysis was not used. This sample is represented by approximately 1,100,000 distinct CDR3 sequences; 40% to 50% of them were singletons. Jointly, the top ten make up approximately 17% of the sample.

What the authors observed across the whole study: Estimates of total diversity based on one million sequenced T cells were considered lower bounds and underestimates. The CMV infection status of donors was not known, potentially confounding age-related changes in expanded clonotypes. Compared with the aged group, the long-lived group had more naive CD4+ T cells, fewer expanded clones and increased TCR diversity, suggesting age selection. Because profiling used bulk unsorted PBMCs, naive and antigen-experienced compartments could not be compared conclusively. As age increased, observed TCR beta diversity per million T cells dropped in a roughly linear way, and a significant reduction was already evident by age around 41. A strong correlation was found between observed TCR beta diversity and the percentage of naive T cells measured by flow cytometry.

The sequence links TRBV6-5 to TRBJ1-2; D gene: possibly TRBD1, on 5 matching bases. The TCR originated in a woman aged 55-69 years in good health. Sequencing was performed on blood. CDR3 loop: CASNPSGGNYSYTF. The DNA sequence follows: TGTGCCAGCAACCCTTCCGGGGGGAACTATAGCTACACCTTC.